The 20 T cell receptor beta chains listed next were all sequenced from one sample in a study of cytomegalovirus exposure and HLA in healthy donors. Primers for the PCR totalled 60 Vbeta and 13 Jbeta. TCRdb's copy holds only in-frame clones and misses some; the assay was immunoSEQ multiplex PCR. The data contain 120,000 to 150,000 clones, roughly 77% of them singletons. Source material: PBMCs. Every receptor here comes from a female donor in good health and CMV-seronegative.

The V gene is TRBV9, the J gene TRBJ2-1; 9 bases fit TRBD1. Germline V CDR1 and CDR2: SGDLS, YYNGEE. This CDR3 contains 13 residues. After removal of 0 bases from V and 9 bases from J, the junction contained 1 base not matched to a gene. The CDR3 DNA sequence: TGTGCCAGCAGCGTAGGACAGGGGGGTGAGCAGTTCTTC. Encoded protein: CASSVGQGGEQFF.

The chain carries TRBV5-1 and TRBJ1-2, with D uncertain. Trimming removed 0 bases at V and 0 bases at J, with 15 bases between. The CDR3 runs to 17 residues. Looked up from germline, CDR1 is SGHRS and CDR2 is YFSETQ. The CDR3 sequence is CASSLGWEADTNYGYTF. For the CDR3, the DNA is TGCGCCAGCAGCTTGGGGTGGGAGGCTGATACTAACTATGGCTACACCTTC.

This chain links TRBV28 with TRBJ2-7; 7 bases map to TRBD1. V lost 6 bases, J lost 0 bases, and 2 bases stayed unmatched. The CDR3 is 13 amino acids. Germline CDR1 MDHEN, CDR2 SYDVKM. DNA of the CDR3: TGTGCCAGCAGACGACAGGGCTCCTACGAGCAGTACTTC. This gives the protein CASRRQGSYEQYF.

This clone was seen a single time. The chain carries TRBV27 and TRBJ2-1; maybe TRBD1 (6 bases). Trimming left V 2 bases short and J 6 bases short, with 8 bases between. The CDR3 spans 13 residues. Germline values: CDR1 MNHEY, CDR2 SMNVEV (reference sequence). CDR3 sequence (DNA): TGTGCCAGCAGTTTAAACAGGGTCAATGAGCAGTTCTTC. It specifies CASSLNRVNEQFF.

To note about this clone: A junction end diverges from the germline sequence, so it may reflect a read error. This chain connects TRBV10-3 to TRBJ2-3; possibly TRBD2 for D (5 bases). Germline CDR1 is ENHRY and CDR2 is SYGVKD. This CDR3 spans 14 amino acids. CDR3 sequence (DNA): TGTGCCATCAGTGTATCGGCTAGCAAAGATACGCAGTATTTT. Protein product: CAISVSASKDTQYF.

CDR3: CASSDWADLRETQYF. As DNA, the CDR3 is TGTGCCAGCAGTGATTGGGCCGACCTCCGAGAGACCCAGTACTTC. The rearrangement links TRBV6-1 to TRBJ2-5; D remains unclear. Between the trimmed V and J ends, which lost 3 bases and 4 bases, there was a span of 15 bases. Germline CDR1 reads MNHNS; CDR2 reads SASEGT. The CDR3 runs to 15 residues.

The chain is built from TRBV10-3 and TRBJ2-1, with a tentative D call TRBD1 (7 bases). Deletions cut 0 bases from V and 9 bases from J, with 12 bases between. This CDR3 is 14 amino acids long. Per germline, CDR1 ENHRY and CDR2 SYGVKD. CDR3 residues: CAISESAGGTEQFF. CDR3 nucleotides: TGTGCCATCAGTGAGTCGGCAGGGGGGACTGAGCAGTTCTTC.

CDR3 amino acids: CASSPLAGGYEQYF. The CDR3 DNA follows: TGTGCCAGCTCACCCCTAGCGGGAGGATACGAGCAGTACTTC. The chain combines TRBV18 with TRBJ2-7; 11 nucleotides align to TRBD2. This CDR3 region has 14 residues. Germline V gives CDR1 KGHSH, CDR2 LQKENI. Germline trimming cut 3 bases from V and 4 bases from J; bases unmatched to any gene: 2.

V and J are TRBV2 and TRBJ1-1; possibly TRBD1 for D (5 bases). The V gene's germline CDR1 is SNHLY and CDR2 FYNNEI. Trimming cost V 7 bases and J 3 bases, with 15 bases left between them. The CDR3 extends over 14 amino acids. The CDR3 nucleotides are TGTGCCAGCACCCAGCGGGGGGAATACACTGAAGCTTTCTTT. It encodes CASTQRGEYTEAFF.

This chain links TRBV7-9 with TRBJ2-1; TRBD2 aligns across 7 bases. Germline V gives CDR1 SEHNR, CDR2 FQNEAQ (reference sequence). V trimming: 1 base; J trimming: 9 bases; junction bases outside the gene matches: 6. The CDR3 is 14 residues long. The CDR3 loop reads CASSLELATVEQFF. CDR3 in DNA: TGTGCCAGCAGCTTAGAACTAGCGACCGTTGAGCAGTTCTTC.

This sequence joins TRBV29-1 and TRBJ1-1; D possibly corresponds to TRBD1 (5 bases). This CDR3 is built from 12 residues. The V gene's germline CDR1 is SQVTM and CDR2 ANQGSEA. V lost 4 bases and J lost 6, with 12 bases in between. The CDR3 nucleotides are TGCAGCGTTGGCAGGGAGGGTGCTGAAGCTTTCTTT. As protein: CSVGREGAEAFF.

This sequence joins TRBV11-2 and TRBJ1-5, with D unclear. CDR3 length equals 13 residues. The V and J ends lost 1 base and 6 bases respectively, with 7 bases between them. CDR1 SGHAT and CDR2 FQNNGV come from the germline V gene. As DNA, the CDR3 is TGTGCCAGCAGCTTAGCGACGGGTCAGCCCCAGCATTTT. Translated, it gives CASSLATGQPQHF.

This chain's CDR3 is CASSPYRPGGGNIQYF. CDR3 DNA sequence: TGTGCCAGCAGCCCATACCGTCCCGGGGGGGGGAACATTCAGTACTTC. The chain uses TRBV7-2 and TRBJ2-4, with 8 bases that match TRBD2. Germline values: CDR1 SGHTA, CDR2 FQGNSA. The CDR3 length is 16 residues. V lost 5 bases to trimming and J lost 7 bases; unmatched junction nucleotides: 13.

This CDR3 is CASSLAGTRGELFF. The CDR3 DNA reads as TGTGCCAGCAGCTTAGCAGGGACTCGCGGGGAGCTGTTTTTT. The chain recombines TRBV7-8 with TRBJ2-2; D might be TRBD2 (6 bases). The CDR3 length is 14 residues. Trimming left V 0 bases short and J 7 bases short, with 9 bases between. Germline CDR1 reads SGHVS; CDR2 reads FQNEAQ.

The chain is built from TRBV5-4 and TRBJ2-2; maybe TRBD1 (6 bases). Germline loops: CDR1 SGHNT, CDR2 YYREEE (reference sequence). Trimming pared 6 bases from V and 0 bases from J, leaving 12 bases between. CDR3 length: 15 residues. As DNA, the CDR3 is TGTGCCAGCACGAACAGGGTCGCGAACACCGGGGAGCTGTTTTTT. This sequence encodes CASTNRVANTGELFF.

The chain employs TRBV7-9 and TRBJ2-7; 8 nucleotides align to TRBD2. V shed 8 bases, J shed 3 bases, and the junction held 3 bases outside the gene matches. Germline V CDR1 and CDR2: SEHNR, FQNEAQ (reference sequence). The CDR3 spans 12 residues. The CDR3 here is CASEGTSYEQYF. CDR3 nucleotide sequence: TGTGCCAGCGAGGGGACTAGCTACGAGCAGTACTTC.

This rearrangement joins TRBV27 to TRBJ1-6; 8 nucleotides line up with TRBD1. The CDR3 has 14 residues. Trimming cost V 6 bases and J 7 bases; bases outside gene matches: 5. Germline CDR1 reads MNHEY; CDR2 reads SMNVEV (reference sequence). CDR3: CASSTTGGNSPLHF. The DNA for the CDR3 is TGTGCCAGCAGCACAACAGGGGGAAATTCACCCCTCCACTTT.

The V call is TRBV30, the J call TRBJ2-3; perhaps TRBD2 as D (6 bases). The CDR3 extends over 14 amino acids. Germline CDR1 GTSNPN, CDR2 SVGIG (reference sequence). The V end lost 5 bases, the J end lost 2 bases, and 14 bases lay between the germline ends. The CDR3 region is CAWSGGSYTDTQYF. The CDR3 DNA is TGTGCCTGGTCCGGGGGTTCGTACACAGATACGCAGTATTTT. Variable domain in full (rest from reference TRBV30 and TRBJ2-3): SQTIHQWPATLVQPVGSPLSLECTVEGTSNPNLYWYRQAAGRGLQLLFYSVGIGQISSEVPQNLSASRPQDRQFILSSKKLLLSDSGFYLCAWSGGSYTDTQYFGPGTRLTVL.

This chain joins TRBV5-4 and TRBJ2-3, with TRBD2 matching over 12 bases. CDR3 length equals 18 residues. V trimming: 4 bases; J trimming: 2 bases; junction bases outside the gene matches: 11. CDR1 and CDR2 (germline): SGHNT, YYREEE (reference sequence). Here the CDR3 DNA reads TGTGCCAGCAGCCCGGGGACTAGCGGGCAGGCTTACACAGATACGCAGTATTTT. This translates into CASSPGTSGQAYTDTQYF.

Turning to this clone: The junction shows a germline mismatch at one end, possibly a read error. The chain is built from TRBV29-1 and TRBJ2-7; TRBD1 might be the D (5 bases). Germline lookup yields CDR1 SQVTM and CDR2 ANQGSEA. This CDR3 is 13 amino acids long. The CDR3, as DNA: TGCAGCGTCTCCCAGGGCGGCAGCTACGAGCAGTGCTTC. As protein: CSVSQGGSYEQCF.